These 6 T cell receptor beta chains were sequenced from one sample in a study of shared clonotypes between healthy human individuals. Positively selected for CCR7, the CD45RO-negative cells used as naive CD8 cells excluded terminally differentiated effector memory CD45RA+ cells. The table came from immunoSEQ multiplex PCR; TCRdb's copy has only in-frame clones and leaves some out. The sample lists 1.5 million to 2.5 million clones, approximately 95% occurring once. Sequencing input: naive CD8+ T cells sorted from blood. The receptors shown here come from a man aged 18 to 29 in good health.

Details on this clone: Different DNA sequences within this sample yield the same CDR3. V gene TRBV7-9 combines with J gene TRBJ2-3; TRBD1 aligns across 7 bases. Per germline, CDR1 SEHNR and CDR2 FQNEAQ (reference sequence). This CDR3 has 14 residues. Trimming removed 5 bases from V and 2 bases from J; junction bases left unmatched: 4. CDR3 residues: CASSLGQDTDTQYF. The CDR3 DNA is TGTGCCAGCAGCCTCGGACAGGACACAGATACGCAGTATTTT.

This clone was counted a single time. The DNA for the CDR3 is TGTGCTAGTGGCCCGGACAGGATTCACGAGCAGTACTTC. It is translated as CASGPDRIHEQYF. This chain connects TRBV12-5 to TRBJ2-7; 7 bases are a match to TRBD1. Trimming took 6 bases from V and 5 from J; bases not matched to a gene: 7. Germline values: CDR1 LGHNT, CDR2 FRNRAP. The CDR3 spans 13 residues. Full variable domain (remainder filled in from reference TRBV12-5 and TRBJ2-7): DARVTQTPRHKVTEMGQEVTMRCQPILGHNTVFWYRQTMMQGLELLAYFRNRAPLDDSGMPKDRFSAEMPDATLATLKIQPSEPRDSAVYFCASGPDRIHEQYFGPGTRLTVT.

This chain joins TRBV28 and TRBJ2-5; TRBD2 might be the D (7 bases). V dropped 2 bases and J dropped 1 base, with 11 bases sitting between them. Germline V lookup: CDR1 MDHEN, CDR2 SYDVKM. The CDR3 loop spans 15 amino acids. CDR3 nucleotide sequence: TGTGCCAGCAGTTTAGAGGGGGGGACCCAAGAGACCCAGTACTTC. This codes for CASSLEGGTQETQYF.

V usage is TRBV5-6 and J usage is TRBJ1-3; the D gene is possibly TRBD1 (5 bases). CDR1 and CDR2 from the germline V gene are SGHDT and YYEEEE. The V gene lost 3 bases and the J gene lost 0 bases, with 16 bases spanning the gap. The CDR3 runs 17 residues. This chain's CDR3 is CASSSGSGPNSGNTIYF. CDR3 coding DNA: TGTGCCAGCAGCTCAGGTTCGGGGCCAAACTCTGGAAACACCATATATTTT.

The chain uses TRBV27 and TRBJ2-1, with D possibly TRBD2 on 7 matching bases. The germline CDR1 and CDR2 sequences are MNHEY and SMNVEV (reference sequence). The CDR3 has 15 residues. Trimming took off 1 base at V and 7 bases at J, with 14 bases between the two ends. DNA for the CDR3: TGTGCCAGCAGTTTATGGGGGGGAGGGGGAAATGAGCAGTTCTTC. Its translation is CASSLWGGGGNEQFF.

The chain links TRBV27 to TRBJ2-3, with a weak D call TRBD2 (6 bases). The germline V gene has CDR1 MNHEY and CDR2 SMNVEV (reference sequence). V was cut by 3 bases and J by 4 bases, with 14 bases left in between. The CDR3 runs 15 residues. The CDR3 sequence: CASSFGTLLADTQYF. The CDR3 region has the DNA TGTGCCAGCAGTTTCGGGACTCTATTGGCAGATACGCAGTATTTT.